This T cell receptor beta chain was obtained from a study of CXCR3-negative and CXCR3-positive naive CD8 T cells. This CDR3 contains 15 residues. A word on this clonotype: The antigen remains unidentified.

Regarding the study as a whole: Comparably high diversity was seen in both naive subsets, and much lower diversity in memory CD8+ cells. A higher hydrophobicity marked the TRB CDR3s of CXCR3-positive naive cells versus CXCR3-negative naive cells.

Naive CD8+ T lymphocytes were specified as CD45RO-CCR7+CD27+CD95-. The method, 5' RACE with UMI labels, was used to prepare the TRB cDNA libraries. With the 5' RACE reads reprocessed, TCRdb shows one record per CDR3 protein and no DNA. This repertoire includes tens of thousands of distinct CDR3 sequences. The specimen was naive CXCR3- CD8+ T cells from blood. Stated subset: CD45RO-CCR7+CD27+CD95- naive CD8+ T cells lacking CXCR3 (TNR3-). This chain connects TRBV21-1 to TRBJ1-5; the TCRdb D gene call, TRBD1, has no DNA to confirm it. TRBV21-1 counts as a pseudogene. The TCR comes from a human donor in good health. Some clones in this sample may be carry-over from other donors' samples. Here the CDR3 reads CASSKSGQRDQPQHF.